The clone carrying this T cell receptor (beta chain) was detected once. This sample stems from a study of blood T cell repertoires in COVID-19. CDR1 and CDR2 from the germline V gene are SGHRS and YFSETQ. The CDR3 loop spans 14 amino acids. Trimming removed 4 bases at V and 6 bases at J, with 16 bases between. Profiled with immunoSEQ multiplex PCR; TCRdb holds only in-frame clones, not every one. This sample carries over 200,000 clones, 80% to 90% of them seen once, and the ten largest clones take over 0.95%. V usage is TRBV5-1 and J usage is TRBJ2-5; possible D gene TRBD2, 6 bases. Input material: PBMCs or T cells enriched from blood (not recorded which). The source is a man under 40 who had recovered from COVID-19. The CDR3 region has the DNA TGCGCCAGCAGCGCTAGAACGGGGGAGAAGACCCAGTACTTC. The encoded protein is CASSARTGEKTQYF.